The TCR beta chain under discussion was sequenced for a study of Graves' ophthalmopathy and Graves' hyperthyroidism. Amplified TCR beta CDR3 regions were obtained using RNA transcripts as template. First-round RT-PCR relied on HTBI primers, and a second-round multiplex PCR came next. In TCRdb, the multiplex PCR reads were re-called with MiXCR into one record per CDR3 protein. The sample shows under 800,000 distinct CDR3 sequences, over 20% of them seen only once. Germline trimming cut 2 bases from V and 4 bases from J; bases unmatched to any gene: 6. This CDR3 comprises 15 residues. The germline gives CDR1 MNHEY, CDR2 SVGEGT. The diagnostic workup employed clinical symptoms, serum thyroxine, TRAb, thyroid ultrasound and orbital computed tomography. Study-level results: Between ophthalmopathy and stable hyperthyroidism, a 13-signature model drew a separation with around 88% sensitivity and just under 83% specificity.

This clonotype showed up many times. As yet, its antigen is unknown. The sequenced material came from peripheral blood. The TCR comes from a woman aged 18-29 years with stable Graves' hyperthyroidism. Some clones in this sample may be carry-over from other donors' samples. The chain joins TRBV6-2 or TRBV6-3 to TRBJ2-7; 9 positions agree with TRBD1. The CDR3 here is CASSYGRGTGYEQYF. The CDR3 DNA sequence: TGTGCCAGCAGTTACGGTCGAGGGACAGGGTACGAGCAGTACTTC.